One sample yielded the 14 T cell receptor beta chains listed below, sequenced in a study of T cells after posttransplantation cyclophosphamide. Control samples came 1 year after myeloablative marrow transplants with methotrexate plus calcineurin inhibitor. Here immunoSEQ multiplex PCR was the method, and the copy in TCRdb shows in-frame clones only, minus some. The sample carries about 15,000 clones, approximately 78% recorded once. This sample comprised PBMCs, obtained 441 days after allogeneic stem cell transplant with calcineurin inhibitor and methotrexate. These receptors all come from a male patient aged 25-45 years who received an allogeneic stem cell transplant from an unrelated donor, was CMV-positive, and had acute and chronic GVHD. Some T cells may possibly be graft donor cells.

The chain employs TRBV19 and TRBJ2-1; D uncertain. V lost 5 bases and J 2 bases, leaving 13 bases between the germline ends. The CDR3 has 15 amino acids. Germline assignment: CDR1 LNHDA and CDR2 SQIVND (reference sequence). The CDR3 protein is CASSAEPRTYNEQFF. The CDR3 coding sequence is TGTGCCAGTAGTGCTGAGCCTCGCACCTACAATGAGCAGTTCTTC.

The CDR3 loop reads CASSGRDRGHQPQHF. For the CDR3, the DNA is TGTGCCAGCAGTGGTCGGGACAGGGGCCATCAGCCCCAGCATTTT. The V call is TRBV2, the J call TRBJ1-5, with 10 bases that match TRBD1. Trimming took 4 bases from V and 5 from J; bases not matched to a gene: 5. CDR3 length: 15 residues. The V gene's germline CDR1 is SNHLY and CDR2 FYNNEI.

The rearrangement joins TRBV29-1 to TRBJ2-3, with D possibly matching TRBD1 (6 bases). CDR1 SQVTM and CDR2 ANQGSEA come from the germline V gene. The ends were cut back, 1 base at V and 0 bases at J, with 8 bases in the middle. The CDR3 spans 14 residues. In nucleotides, the CDR3 is TGCAGCGTTGAAGGGCAGGGGAGCACAGATACGCAGTATTTT. Encoded protein: CSVEGQGSTDTQYF.

This clone was detected only once. The chain recombines TRBV4-3 with TRBJ1-1; D possibly corresponds to TRBD1 (5 bases). CDR3 length equals 16 residues. Per the germline V gene, CDR1 is LGHNA and CDR2 is YSLEER. Trimming took off 2 bases at V and 0 bases at J, with 13 bases between the two ends. The CDR3 sequence is CASSQNWQGLNTEAFF. Written as DNA, the CDR3 is TGCGCCAGCAGCCAAAATTGGCAGGGCTTGAACACTGAAGCTTTCTTT.

The rearrangement joins TRBV28 to TRBJ1-5; the D is unclear. V was pared by 6 bases and J by 6 bases, with 12 bases between. Germline V lookup: CDR1 MDHEN, CDR2 SYDVKM. The CDR3 runs to 13 residues. The CDR3, as DNA: TGTGCCAGCAGGAGAGACGGGAGTCAGCCCCAGCATTTT. This sequence encodes CASRRDGSQPQHF.

The chain combines TRBV5-6 with TRBJ2-5, with D maybe TRBD2 (6 bases). The CDR3 extends over 16 amino acids. The germline gives CDR1 SGHDT, CDR2 YYEEEE. Trimming took 1 base from V and 4 from J, leaving 17 bases between them. Written as DNA, the CDR3 is TGTGCCAGCAGCTTGTGCGGGGTGCAGGGTCGAGAGACCCAGTACTTC. Its protein is CASSLCGVQGRETQYF.

V gene TRBV6-1 combines with J gene TRBJ1-1, with D uncertain. The CDR3 is made up of 15 amino acids. Germline values: CDR1 MNHNS, CDR2 SASEGT. Trimming pared 1 base from V and 0 bases from J, leaving 9 bases between. CDR3 loop: CASSEDAGMNTEAFF. In DNA form, the CDR3 reads TGTGCCAGCAGTGAAGACGCCGGTATGAACACTGAAGCTTTCTTT.

The gene calls are TRBV12-5 and TRBJ1-2; no definite D call. CDR3 size: 16 residues. Germline V gene data show CDR1 as LGHNT and CDR2 as FRNRAP. V gave up 1 base and J gave up 0 bases, with 12 bases separating them. CDR3 region: CASGLAAVKANYGYTF. The CDR3 DNA sequence: TGTGCTAGTGGTTTGGCCGCGGTAAAAGCTAACTATGGCTACACCTTC.

V and J are TRBV7-3 and TRBJ1-1; the match to TRBD1 covers 7 bases. Germline CDR1 reads SGHTA; CDR2 reads FQGTGA. V shed 2 bases and J 4 bases; nucleotides not matched to a gene: 4. The CDR3 loop spans 14 amino acids. The CDR3 spells CASSLDHRGTEAFF. DNA for the CDR3: TGTGCCAGCAGCTTAGATCACAGGGGCACTGAAGCTTTCTTT.

A word on this clone: Relative to the germline gene, one junction end is altered; a read error may explain this. Distinct nucleotide sequences in the sample also encode this CDR3. V is TRBV14 and J is TRBJ2-3; 15 nucleotides match TRBD2. This CDR3 contains 17 residues. Germline V gene data show CDR1 as SGHDN and CDR2 as FVKESK. CDR3 in DNA: TGCGCCAGCAGCCTGGGGACTAGCGGGGGGCGCACAGATACGCAGTATTTT. Its protein is CASSLGTSGGRTDTQYF.

The chain links TRBV9 to TRBJ2-1, with D tentatively TRBD2 (6 bases). CDR1 and CDR2 from the germline V gene are SGDLS and YYNGEE. The CDR3 contains 16 residues. The V end lost 3 bases, the J end lost 3 bases, and 16 bases lay between the germline ends. CDR3 nucleotide sequence: TGTGCCAGCAGCGGGTTTCCGGGGGAGCTCTACAATGAGCAGTTCTTC. Translating gives CASSGFPGELYNEQFF.

V and J are TRBV19 and TRBJ2-3, with D tentatively TRBD1 (6 bases). The CDR3 contains 17 residues. V lost 6 bases and J lost 2, with 21 bases in between. In germline, CDR1 is LNHDA, CDR2 SQIVND (reference sequence). The CDR3 DNA reads TGTGCCAGTAGCGAATGGCTAGGGGGTTCTACCACAGATACGCAGTATTTT. It yields the protein CASSEWLGGSTTDTQYF. Filled out from reference TRBV19 and TRBJ2-3, the complete variable domain reads DGGITQSPKYLFRKEGQNVTLSCEQNLNHDAMYWYRQDPGQGLRLIYYSQIVNDFQKGDIAEGYSVSREKKESFPLTVTSAQKNPTAFYLCASSEWLGGSTTDTQYFGPGTRLTVL.

Only one count was recorded for this clone. J is TRBJ2-5 and V is TRBV12-5, with D uncertain. Germline V CDR1 and CDR2: LGHNT, FRNRAP. The CDR3 sequence is 11 residues long. V was trimmed by 4 bases and J by 5 bases, leaving 5 bases between them. This CDR3 reads CASGSLETQYF. The DNA of the CDR3 is TGTGCTAGTGGTTCCCTCGAGACCCAGTACTTC.

As DNA, the CDR3 is TGTGCCAGCAGCCGTCCCCGGGGTCAAGAGACCCAGTACTTC. This gives the protein CASSRPRGQETQYF. The V and J genes are TRBV7-2 and TRBJ2-5, with a weak D call TRBD2 (5 bases). Trimming shortened V by 5 bases and J by 2 bases, and 12 bases separated the two germline ends. Germline loops: CDR1 SGHTA, CDR2 FQGNSA. The CDR3 is 14 amino acids.